Listed below are T cell receptor beta chains from one sample, sequenced in a study of cytotoxic CD8 clonotypes in ibrutinib-treated CLL. The data were produced by immunoSEQ multiplex PCR, yet TCRdb's version contains in-frame clones alone and is incomplete. The sample records tens of thousands of clones, 75% to 90% being singletons. Here the sequenced sample was PBMCs, taken after 24 months of ibrutinib treatment. The receptors stem from a human donor with chronic lymphocytic leukemia. Each CDR3 is given with its conserved first and last residue. The order of the fields is clone size, V gene, J gene, D gene, CDR3 protein, CDR3 DNA. A D gene is named only where the DNA matches it firmly. Size values are once, few and many counts, or a class for expanded clones, and some rows have none.

clone_size: NA; v_call: TRBV7-8; j_call: TRBJ2-7; d_call: TRBD1; cdr3_aa: CASSLVDRDYEQYF; cdr3_nt: TGTGCCAGCAGCTTAGTCGACAGGGACTACGAGCAGTACTTC
clone_size: NA; v_call: TRBV6-5; j_call: TRBJ2-1; d_call: NA; cdr3_aa: CASSSSEAGHYNEQFF; cdr3_nt: TGTGCCAGCAGTTCGTCGGAGGCGGGCCACTACAATGAGCAGTTCTTC
clone_size: NA; v_call: TRBV18; j_call: TRBJ2-3; d_call: TRBD2; cdr3_aa: CASSPLKRAGGLDTQYF; cdr3_nt: TGTGCCAGCTCACCACTCAAAAGAGCGGGAGGGTTAGATACGCAGTATTTT
clone_size: NA; v_call: TRBV5-6; j_call: TRBJ1-5; d_call: NA; cdr3_aa: CASSLGTGGSQPQHF; cdr3_nt: TGTGCCAGCAGCTTGGGGACGGGAGGTAGTCAGCCCCAGCATTTT
clone_size: NA; v_call: TRBV9; j_call: TRBJ2-1; d_call: TRBD2; cdr3_aa: CASSLLAGDYNEQFF; cdr3_nt: TGTGCCAGCAGCTTACTAGCGGGAGATTACAATGAGCAGTTCTTC
clone_size: NA; v_call: TRBV4-2; j_call: TRBJ2-1; d_call: NA; cdr3_aa: CASSHTSPGNEQFF; cdr3_nt: TGTGCCAGCAGCCATACTAGCCCGGGCAATGAGCAGTTCTTC
clone_size: NA; v_call: TRBV11-2; j_call: TRBJ2-1; d_call: NA; cdr3_aa: CASSLSRFKNEQFF; cdr3_nt: TGTGCCAGCAGCTTAAGTCGGTTCAAAAATGAGCAGTTCTTC
clone_size: NA; v_call: TRBV5-8; j_call: TRBJ2-5; d_call: TRBD1; cdr3_aa: CASSSRDRSQETQYF; cdr3_nt: TGTGCCAGCAGTTCCCGGGACAGGAGTCAAGAGACCCAGTACTTC
clone_size: NA; v_call: TRBV9; j_call: TRBJ2-1; d_call: TRBD2; cdr3_aa: CASSTSSGRAFYNEQFF; cdr3_nt: TGTGCCAGCAGCACATCTAGCGGGAGGGCCTTCTACAATGAGCAGTTCTTC
clone_size: few; v_call: TRBV7-3; j_call: TRBJ2-1; d_call: NA; cdr3_aa: CASSPREGPYNEQFF; cdr3_nt: TGTGCCAGCAGCCCCCGAGAGGGCCCCTACAATGAGCAGTTCTTC
clone_size: NA; v_call: TRBV5-1; j_call: TRBJ2-7; d_call: NA; cdr3_aa: CASSLLAGQDYEQYF; cdr3_nt: TGCGCCAGCAGCTTGTTGGCGGGACAAGATTACGAGCAGTACTTC
clone_size: NA; v_call: TRBV29-1; j_call: TRBJ2-7; d_call: TRBD1; cdr3_aa: CSVGTGVGYEQYF; cdr3_nt: TGCAGCGTTGGAACAGGGGTGGGTTACGAGCAGTACTTC
clone_size: NA; v_call: TRBV5-4; j_call: TRBJ1-5; d_call: NA; cdr3_aa: CASSLDGRNQPQHF; cdr3_nt: TGTGCCAGCAGCTTGGACGGCCGCAATCAGCCCCAGCATTTT
clone_size: NA; v_call: TRBV11-1; j_call: TRBJ2-3; d_call: TRBD1; cdr3_aa: CASSSSVGTGVGLDTQYF; cdr3_nt: TGTGCCAGCAGCTCATCCGTCGGGACAGGGGTAGGGTTAGATACGCAGTATTTT
clone_size: NA; v_call: TRBV5-1; j_call: TRBJ2-1; d_call: TRBD1; cdr3_aa: CASSVGQGTNEQFF; cdr3_nt: TGCGCCAGCAGCGTGGGACAGGGGACCAATGAGCAGTTCTTC
clone_size: few; v_call: TRBV18; j_call: TRBJ2-5; d_call: NA; cdr3_aa: CASSQDLQETQYF; cdr3_nt: TGTGCCAGCTCACAAGACCTCCAAGAGACCCAGTACTTC
clone_size: NA; v_call: TRBV25-1; j_call: TRBJ2-1; d_call: NA; cdr3_aa: CASSEFGYNEQFF; cdr3_nt: TGTGCCAGCAGTGAATTCGGGTACAATGAGCAGTTCTTC
clone_size: NA; v_call: TRBV6-1; j_call: TRBJ1-4; d_call: NA; cdr3_aa: CASSEVGRVNEKLFF; cdr3_nt: TGTGCCAGCAGTGAAGTAGGGCGAGTTAATGAAAAACTGTTTTTT
clone_size: NA; v_call: TRBV5-1; j_call: TRBJ2-7; d_call: TRBD1; cdr3_aa: CASSSGWRTGGSYEQYF; cdr3_nt: TGCGCCAGCAGCTCCGGCTGGCGGACAGGGGGCTCCTACGAGCAGTACTTC
clone_size: NA; v_call: TRBV4-3; j_call: TRBJ2-7; d_call: NA; cdr3_aa: CASSPAGQGSDEQYF; cdr3_nt: TGCGCCAGCAGCCCCGCCGGGCAGGGATCCGACGAGCAGTACTTC
clone_size: NA; v_call: TRBV12-2; j_call: TRBJ2-7; d_call: NA; cdr3_aa: CASRPRAGQYF; cdr3_nt: TGTGCAAGTCGCCCCCGGGCTGGGCAGTACTTC
clone_size: NA; v_call: TRBV20-1; j_call: TRBJ1-4; d_call: NA; cdr3_aa: CSARGDEKLFF; cdr3_nt: TGCAGTGCTCGAGGGGATGAAAAACTGTTTTTT
clone_size: NA; v_call: TRBV28; j_call: TRBJ1-1; d_call: NA; cdr3_aa: CASSFSGTSNTEAFF; cdr3_nt: TGTGCCAGCAGTTTCTCAGGGACAAGTAACACTGAAGCTTTCTTT
clone_size: NA; v_call: TRBV7-9; j_call: TRBJ2-3; d_call: TRBD1; cdr3_aa: CASSLGGQVDTQYF; cdr3_nt: TGTGCCAGCAGCTTAGGGGGACAGGTGGATACGCAGTATTTT
clone_size: NA; v_call: TRBV7-3; j_call: TRBJ1-2; d_call: NA; cdr3_aa: CASSARDGYGYTF; cdr3_nt: TGTGCCAGCAGCGCCAGGGACGGCTATGGCTACACCTTC
clone_size: NA; v_call: TRBV7-2; j_call: TRBJ2-7; d_call: TRBD2; cdr3_aa: CASSLTSGSSYEQYF; cdr3_nt: TGTGCCAGCAGCCTGACTAGCGGGAGCTCCTACGAGCAGTACTTC
clone_size: NA; v_call: TRBV30; j_call: TRBJ2-3; d_call: TRBD2; cdr3_aa: CAWRGSGRIGDTQYF; cdr3_nt: TGTGCCTGGAGGGGAAGCGGGAGGATTGGAGATACGCAGTATTTT
clone_size: NA; v_call: TRBV6-6; j_call: TRBJ1-2; d_call: NA; cdr3_aa: CASSPDSSQVYGYTF; cdr3_nt: TGTGCCAGCAGTCCAGACAGCTCCCAGGTCTATGGCTACACCTTC
clone_size: NA; v_call: TRBV19; j_call: TRBJ2-7; d_call: NA; cdr3_aa: CASATSFSYEQYF; cdr3_nt: TGTGCCTCAGCCACCTCGTTCTCCTACGAGCAGTACTTC
clone_size: NA; v_call: TRBV6-5; j_call: TRBJ2-7; d_call: NA; cdr3_aa: CASSYQRDTYEQYF; cdr3_nt: TGTGCCAGCAGTTACCAAAGGGACACCTACGAGCAGTACTTC
clone_size: NA; v_call: TRBV28; j_call: TRBJ2-3; d_call: NA; cdr3_aa: CASRGTVSTDTQYF; cdr3_nt: TGTGCCAGCAGAGGGACGGTGAGCACAGATACGCAGTATTTT